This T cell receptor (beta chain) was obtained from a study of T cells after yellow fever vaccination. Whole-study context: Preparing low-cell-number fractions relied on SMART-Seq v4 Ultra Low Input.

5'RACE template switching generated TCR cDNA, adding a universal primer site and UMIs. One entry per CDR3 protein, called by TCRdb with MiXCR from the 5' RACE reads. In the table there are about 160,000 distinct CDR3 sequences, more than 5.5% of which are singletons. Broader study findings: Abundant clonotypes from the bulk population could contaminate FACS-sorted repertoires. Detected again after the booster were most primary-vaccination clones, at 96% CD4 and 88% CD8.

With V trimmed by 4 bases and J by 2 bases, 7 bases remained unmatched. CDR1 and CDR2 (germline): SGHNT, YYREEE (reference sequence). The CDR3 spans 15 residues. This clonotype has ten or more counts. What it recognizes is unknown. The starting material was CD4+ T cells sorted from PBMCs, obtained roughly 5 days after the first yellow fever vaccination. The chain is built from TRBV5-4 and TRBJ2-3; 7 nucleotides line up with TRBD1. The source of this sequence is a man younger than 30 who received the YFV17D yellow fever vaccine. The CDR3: CASSPRQGFTDTQYF. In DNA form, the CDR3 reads TGTGCCAGCAGCCCAAGACAGGGTTTCACAGATACGCAGTATTTT.